Presented here are 29 T cell receptor beta chains from one specimen sequenced in a study of blood T cell repertoires in COVID-19. Assay: immunoSEQ multiplex PCR; the TCRdb copy retains only in-frame clones and omits some. The repertoire holds approximately 250,000 clones, around four fifths seen once, with roughly 6.4% in the top ten. The sequencing input was peripheral blood. All receptors come from an older woman with active or convalescent COVID-19.

V and J are TRBV5-4 and TRBJ2-7; D possibly corresponds to TRBD2 (5 bases). The V and J ends lost 4 bases and 7 bases respectively, with 15 bases between them. CDR1 and CDR2 (germline): SGHNT, YYREEE (reference sequence). CDR3 length equals 13 residues. The CDR3 sequence: CASSPRAPGEQYV. CDR3 in DNA: TGTGCCAGCAGCCCGAGGGCTCCTGGGGAGCAGTACGTC.

This sequence joins TRBV10-1 and TRBJ2-3, with D possibly being TRBD2 (7 bases). The CDR3 has 16 amino acids. Germline CDR1 and CDR2: WNHNN and SYGVQD (reference sequence). V lost 0 bases, J lost 5 bases, and 15 bases lay in between. CDR3 sequence (DNA): TGCGCCAGCAGTGAGTCCCCCGGGGGGCCGGTAGATACGCAGTATTTT. This translates into CASSESPGGPVDTQYF.

This chain connects TRBV4-2 to TRBJ1-1, with unresolved D. Deletions cut 4 bases from V and 1 base from J, with 7 bases between. CDR3 length equals 13 residues. Germline CDR1 reads LGHNA; CDR2 reads YNFKEQ. The CDR3 reads CASSRAENTEAFF. The CDR3 coding sequence is TGTGCCAGCAGCCGCGCTGAGAACACTGAAGCTTTCTTT.

The rearrangement links TRBV30 to TRBJ1-1; D gene ambiguous. CDR3 size: 12 residues. V lost 8 bases to trimming and J lost 1 base, with 11 bases between them. The germline gives CDR1 GTSNPN, CDR2 SVGIG (reference sequence). CDR3 sequence reads: CAPLGRNTEAFF. The CDR3 coding sequence is TGTGCCCCCCTCGGTCGGAACACTGAAGCTTTCTTT.

The rearrangement uses TRBV7-9 and TRBJ1-1; 8 bases align to TRBD1. The CDR3 consists of 16 residues. The junction had 12 bases not matched to a gene; V was cut back by 4 bases and J by 5 bases. Germline CDR1 SEHNR, CDR2 FQNEAQ (reference sequence). CDR3 amino acids: CASSSPGQAGRTEAFF. In nucleotides, the CDR3 is TGTGCCAGCAGCTCCCCGGGACAGGCCGGGAGAACTGAAGCTTTCTTT.

The V gene is TRBV15, the J gene TRBJ2-3, with 7 bases fitting TRBD2. Germline lookup yields CDR1 LNHNV and CDR2 YYDKDF (reference sequence). The V and J ends lost 5 bases and 3 bases, in that order; junction bases with no gene match: 5. This CDR3 is 14 amino acids long. The CDR3: CATSLGSGTDTQYF. The CDR3 DNA follows: TGTGCCACCAGCCTTGGTAGCGGGACAGATACGCAGTATTTT.

The rearrangement links TRBV5-1 to TRBJ1-1; a weak D match, TRBD1 (6 bases). Per germline, CDR1 SGHRS and CDR2 YFSETQ. This CDR3 contains 13 residues. V was clipped by 2 bases and J by 4 bases, with 9 bases between them. In DNA form, the CDR3 reads TGCGCCAGCAGCTTAACAGGGATCACTGAAGCTTTCTTT. This sequence encodes CASSLTGITEAFF.

The gene calls are TRBV7-9 and TRBJ2-1, with a possible D match to TRBD2 (6 bases). V lost 6 bases and J 5 bases, leaving 11 bases between the germline ends. The CDR3 covers 13 residues. Germline V gene data show CDR1 as SEHNR and CDR2 as FQNEAQ (reference sequence). The CDR3 spells CASREGRNNEQFF. The DNA of the CDR3 is TGTGCCAGCAGGGAGGGACGCAACAATGAGCAGTTCTTC.

V usage is TRBV9 and J usage is TRBJ2-1, with TRBD2 as a possible D gene (5 bases). The CDR3 consists of 16 residues. Germline CDR1 is SGDLS and CDR2 is YYNGEE. Trimming took off 0 bases at V and 1 base at J, with 11 bases between the two ends. CDR3 sequence reads: CASSVVIGGSYNEQFF. The DNA of the CDR3 is TGTGCCAGCAGCGTAGTGATCGGAGGTTCCTACAATGAGCAGTTCTTC.

The chain combines TRBV6-5 with TRBJ1-4; D gene uncertain. Germline V gene data show CDR1 as MNHEY and CDR2 as SVGAGI. With 4 bases removed from V and 3 bases from J, the gap between germline ends came to 15 bases. The CDR3 has 16 amino acids. In DNA form, the CDR3 reads TGTGCCAGCAGTTCCGCGTACCCGCGAGCTAATGAAAAACTGTTTTTT. It is translated as CASSSAYPRANEKLFF.

This clone appeared once. The chain couples TRBV5-5 to TRBJ1-4, with 9 bases lining up with TRBD1. CDR3 length: 13 residues. CDR1 is SGHKS and CDR2 is YYEKEE in the germline V gene (reference sequence). V lost 4 bases, J lost 6 bases, and 1 base stayed unmatched. CDR3 in amino acids: CASSRTGDEKLFF. CDR3 nucleotide sequence: TGTGCCAGCAGCCGGACAGGGGATGAAAAACTGTTTTTT.

The chain is built from TRBV28 and TRBJ1-2, with D perhaps TRBD1 (5 bases). Germline V gene sequence: CDR1 MDHEN, CDR2 SYDVKM. Trimming pared 6 bases from V and 4 bases from J, leaving 9 bases between. The CDR3 has 12 amino acids. The DNA for the CDR3 is TGTGCCAGCAGGGGGCCAGGCTATGGCTACACCTTC. Amino acid sequence: CASRGPGYGYTF.

The rearrangement joins TRBV9 to TRBJ2-6; D is undetermined. Germline CDR1 reads SGDLS; CDR2 reads YYNGEE. CDR3 length: 15 amino acids. Trimming took 0 bases from V and 0 from J, leaving 4 bases between them. The CDR3 nucleotides are TGTGCCAGCAGCGTAGGAGACTCTGGGGCCAACGTCCTGACTTTC. It is translated as CASSVGDSGANVLTF.

The V and J genes are TRBV12-3 or TRBV12-4 and TRBJ1-1, with D hard to call. CDR3 length: 13 amino acids. With 5 bases removed from V and 3 bases from J, the gap between germline ends came to 10 bases. This chain's CDR3 is CASSRVRHTEAFF. In DNA, the CDR3 is TGTGCCAGCAGTCGGGTCAGACACACTGAAGCTTTCTTT.

The J gene is TRBJ2-1, the V gene TRBV12-3 or TRBV12-4; no definite D call. The CDR3 is 13 residues long. V lost 3 bases and J lost 10, with 13 bases in between. CDR3 nucleotides: TGTGCCAGCAGTTTGGCGGAAGGATTAGAGCAGTTCTTC. Translating it yields CASSLAEGLEQFF.

In this sample, this clone turned up once. This sequence joins TRBV4-1 and TRBJ2-5; D is unclear. The CDR3 sequence is 15 residues long. Germline V gives CDR1 MGHRA, CDR2 YSYEKL. V gave up 3 bases and J gave up 5 bases, with 16 bases separating them. In nucleotides, the CDR3 is TGCGCCAGCAGCCAGCCGTTGGCAGGAAGGGAGACCCAGTACTTC. Its translation: CASSQPLAGRETQYF.

The J gene is TRBJ2-5, the V gene TRBV20-1; 10 bases line up with TRBD2. The CDR3 covers 18 residues. The germline CDR1 and CDR2 sequences are DFQATT and SNEGSKA (reference sequence). V lost 3 bases and J lost 5; bases outside the gene matches: 18. The CDR3 DNA follows: TGCAGTGCTAGTGCCGAAATCAGCGGGGGGGTCCGTGGGGAGACCCAGTACTTC. Encoded protein: CSASAEISGGVRGETQYF.

The sample holds one count of this clone. This rearrangement joins TRBV11-3 to TRBJ1-1; D may be TRBD1 (6 bases). The length of the CDR3 is 14 residues. V was shortened by 3 bases and J by 1 base, with 9 bases between the two germline ends. Looked up from germline, CDR1 is SGHNT and CDR2 is YENEEA. As DNA, the CDR3 is TGTGCCAGCAGCTTCCGGACAGCGAACACTGAAGCTTTCTTT. As protein: CASSFRTANTEAFF.

The genes are TRBV10-3 and TRBJ1-2; D call uncertain. Trimming removed 0 bases at V and 1 base at J, with 3 bases between. CDR1 and CDR2 from the germline V gene are ENHRY and SYGVKD. This CDR3 is built from 13 residues. The CDR3 DNA reads as TGTGCCATCAGTGAGTCGAGTAACTATGGCTACACCTTC. Its translation is CAISESSNYGYTF.

CDR3 nucleotides: TGCGCCAGCAGCCCGGGACTAGCTTTCCAAGAGACCCAGTACTTC. This encodes CASSPGLAFQETQYF. This chain joins TRBV5-1 and TRBJ2-5; 9 nucleotides line up with TRBD2. Germline-derived CDR1 and CDR2 are SGHRS and YFSETQ. This CDR3 is 15 amino acids long. V was pared by 4 bases and J by 1 base, with 5 bases of the junction left unmatched.

The rearrangement uses TRBV9 and TRBJ1-1; 8 nucleotides line up with TRBD1. Looked up from germline, CDR1 is SGDLS and CDR2 is YYNGEE. The CDR3 length is 16 residues. The V gene end was trimmed by 1 base and the J gene end by 6 bases; junction bases not matched to a gene: 11. CDR3 nucleotide sequence: TGTGCCAGCAGCGTAAGCGGGACAGGAACCCACGCTGAAGCTTTCTTT. This encodes CASSVSGTGTHAEAFF.

This clone was seen a single time. The chain joins TRBV5-8 to TRBJ2-3, with D unresolved. The V gene's germline CDR1 is SGHTS and CDR2 YDEGEE. The CDR3 sequence is 13 residues long. V was clipped by 2 bases and J by 2 bases, with 6 bases between them. CDR3 residues: CASSFSITDTQYF. As DNA, the CDR3 is TGTGCCAGCAGCTTTTCTATCACAGATACGCAGTATTTT.

In this sample, this clone turned up many times. The J gene is TRBJ1-6, the V gene TRBV2; 11 nucleotides line up with TRBD1. The ends lost 6 bases at V and 7 bases at J; junction bases unmatched: 2. The CDR3 extends over 14 amino acids. The germline V gene encodes CDR1 SNHLY and CDR2 FYNNEI. For the CDR3, the DNA is TGTGCCAGCAGCAGGACAGGGGGCAATTCACCCCTCCACTTT. This codes for CASSRTGGNSPLHF.

The chain links TRBV12-3 or TRBV12-4 to TRBJ2-1; tentatively, D is TRBD2 (6 bases). The CDR3 has 12 residues. With 8 bases removed from V and 5 bases from J, the gap between germline ends came to 10 bases. CDR3 protein: CASGAGDNEQFF. In nucleotides, the CDR3 is TGTGCCAGCGGAGCGGGCGACAATGAGCAGTTCTTC.

This clone has a single count. The chain is built from TRBV5-1 and TRBJ2-7; TRBD2 aligns across 11 bases. The germline gives CDR1 SGHRS, CDR2 YFSETQ. The ends lost 4 bases at V and 4 bases at J; junction bases unmatched: 4. The CDR3 loop spans 14 amino acids. The CDR3 sequence: CASSTGTSGYEQYF. The CDR3 DNA is TGCGCCAGCAGCACCGGGACTAGCGGTTACGAGCAGTACTTC.

The genes are TRBV5-1 and TRBJ1-1; D gene uncertain. Germline V gives CDR1 SGHRS, CDR2 YFSETQ. Trimming removed 0 bases from V and 4 bases from J, with 10 bases in between. This CDR3 has 14 residues. The CDR3 nucleotides read TGCGCCAGCAGCTTGGCCACAGACCTCACTGAAGCTTTCTTT. Translated: CASSLATDLTEAFF.

CDR3 bases: TGCGCCAGCAGCTTGGGCGGGGGGACTGTAGCAGATACGCAGTATTTT. Its translation is CASSLGGGTVADTQYF. This chain connects TRBV5-1 to TRBJ2-3; 8 positions agree with TRBD2. The CDR3 covers 16 residues. The ends lost 0 bases at V and 4 bases at J; junction bases unmatched: 7. CDR1 SGHRS and CDR2 YFSETQ come from the germline V gene.

J is TRBJ1-1 and V is TRBV9; 7 nucleotides line up with TRBD1. The trim removed 0 bases at V and 3 bases at J, leaving 5 bases unmatched. This CDR3 has 15 residues. CDR1 is SGDLS and CDR2 is YYNGEE in the germline V gene. The CDR3 DNA reads TGTGCCAGCAGCGTAGAGGGGGCTTTGGACACTGAAGCTTTCTTT. It encodes CASSVEGALDTEAFF.

This clone occurred once. This chain connects TRBV9 to TRBJ2-1, with a weak D call TRBD2 (6 bases). Trimming removed 4 bases at V and 8 bases at J, with 16 bases between. The germline V gene has CDR1 SGDLS and CDR2 YYNGEE. This CDR3 has 14 amino acids. The CDR3 loop reads CASSTGLPPDEQFF. The DNA of the CDR3 is TGTGCCAGCAGCACCGGACTACCTCCCGATGAGCAGTTCTTC. Using reference TRBV9 and TRBJ2-1 for the parts outside the CDR3, the full variable domain is DSGVTQTPKHLITATGQRVTLRCSPRSGDLSVYWYQQSLDQGLQFLIQYYNGEERAKGNILERFSAQQFPDLHSELNLSSLELGDSALYFCASSTGLPPDEQFFGPGTRLTVL.